Presented here are 5 T cell receptor beta chains from one specimen sequenced in a study. TCRdb reprocessed the 5' RACE reads with MiXCR, giving one entry per CDR3 protein. The sample carries fewer than 80,000 distinct CDR3 sequences, about 20% recorded once. The sample was memory CD4+ T cells sorted from a lymph node. This sample's subset: memory CD4+ T cells, CD4+CD45RO+CD25-. The origin of the receptors is a female donor with breast cancer.

The sample holds a few counts of this clonotype. The chain is built from TRBV7-2 and TRBJ2-7; TRBD1 or TRBD2 may be the D gene (5 bases each). Germline assignment: CDR1 SGHTA and CDR2 FQGNSA. The CDR3 runs to 16 residues. Trimming shortened V by 3 bases and J by 0 bases, and 15 bases separated the two germline ends. CDR3 in DNA: TGTGCCAGCAGCTTCTCCCCCCTGAGGGGCTCCTACGAGCAGTACTTC. Protein product: CASSFSPLRGSYEQYF.

This clonotype was observed a handful of times. For the CDR3, the DNA is TGTGCCAGCAGAGGGGGACTAGCGGGAGCCTACTCGAACACCGGGGAGCTGTTTTTT. Protein sequence: CASRGGLAGAYSNTGELFF. The V and J genes are TRBV6-5 and TRBJ2-2; 14 nucleotides agree with TRBD2. Trimming took 6 bases from V and 0 from J; bases not matched to a gene: 9. This CDR3 is 19 amino acids long. Germline assignment: CDR1 MNHEY and CDR2 SVGAGI.

This clonotype was detected many times. The chain recombines TRBV4-1 with TRBJ2-3, with D uncertain. The germline CDR1 and CDR2 sequences are MGHRA and YSYEKL. V was clipped by 0 bases and J by 2 bases, with 18 bases between them. The CDR3 totals 18 residues. The CDR3 loop reads CASSQDIISYRNTDTQYF. The CDR3 DNA is TGCGCCAGCAGCCAAGATATCATATCTTACAGAAACACAGATACGCAGTATTTT.

This clonotype was observed a few times. The V and J genes are TRBV24-1 and TRBJ2-3, with a tentative D call TRBD1 (6 bases). V was cut by 9 bases and J by 0 bases, with 15 bases left in between. Germline CDR1 KGHDR, CDR2 SFDVKD. CDR3 length: 15 residues. CDR3 loop: CATQDRISSTDTQYF. Written as DNA, the CDR3 is TGTGCCACCCAAGACAGGATTTCTAGCACAGATACGCAGTATTTT.

The chain has TRBV6-6 and TRBJ1-5; D is perhaps TRBD1 (6 bases). Looked up from germline, CDR1 is MNHNY and CDR2 is SVGAGI (reference sequence). The V gene lost 6 bases and the J gene lost 7 bases, with 16 bases spanning the gap. The CDR3 has 14 amino acids. DNA of the CDR3: TGTGCCAGCAGGTTCGGGGGGGCAGGGCAGCCCCAGCATTTT. Amino acid sequence: CASRFGGAGQPQHF.